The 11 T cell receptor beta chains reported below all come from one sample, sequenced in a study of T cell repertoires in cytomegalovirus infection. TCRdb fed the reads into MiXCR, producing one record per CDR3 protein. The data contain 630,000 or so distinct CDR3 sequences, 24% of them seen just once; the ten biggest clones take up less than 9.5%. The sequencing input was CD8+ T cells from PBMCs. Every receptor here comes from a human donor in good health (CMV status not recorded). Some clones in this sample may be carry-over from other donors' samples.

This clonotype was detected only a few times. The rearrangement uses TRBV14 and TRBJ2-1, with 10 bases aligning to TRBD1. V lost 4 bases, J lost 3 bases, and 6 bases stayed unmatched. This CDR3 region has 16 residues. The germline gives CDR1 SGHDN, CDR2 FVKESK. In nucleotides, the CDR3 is TGTGCCAGCAGCCTTTTGACAGGGGGCTACTACAATGAGCAGTTCTTC. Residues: CASSLLTGGYYNEQFF.

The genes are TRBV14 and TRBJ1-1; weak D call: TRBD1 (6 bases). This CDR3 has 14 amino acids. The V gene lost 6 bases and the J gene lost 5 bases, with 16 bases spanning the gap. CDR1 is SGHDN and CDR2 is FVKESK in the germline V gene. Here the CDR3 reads CASSVNREATEAFF. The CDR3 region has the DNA TGTGCCAGCAGTGTGAACAGGGAGGCGACTGAAGCTTTCTTT.

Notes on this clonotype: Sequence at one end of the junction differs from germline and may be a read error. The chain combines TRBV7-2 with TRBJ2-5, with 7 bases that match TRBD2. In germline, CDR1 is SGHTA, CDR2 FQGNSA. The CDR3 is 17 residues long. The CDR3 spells CANSLAPETSWKETQYF. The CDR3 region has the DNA TGTGCCAACAGCTTAGCGCCCGAGACTAGCTGGAAAGAGACCCAGTACTTC. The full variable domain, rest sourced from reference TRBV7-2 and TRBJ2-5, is GAGVSQSPSNKVTEKGKDVELRCDPISGHTALYWYRQSLGQGLEFLIYFQGNSAPDKSGLPSDRFSAERTGGSVSTLTIQRTQQEDSAVYLCANSLAPETSWKETQYFGPGTRLLVL.

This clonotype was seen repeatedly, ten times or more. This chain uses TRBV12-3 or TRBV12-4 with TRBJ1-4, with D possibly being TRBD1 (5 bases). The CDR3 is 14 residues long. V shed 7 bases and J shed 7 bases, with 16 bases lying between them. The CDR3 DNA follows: TGTGCCAGCACCACTCAGGGCGGGGGTGAAAAACTGTTTTTT. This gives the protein CASTTQGGGEKLFF.

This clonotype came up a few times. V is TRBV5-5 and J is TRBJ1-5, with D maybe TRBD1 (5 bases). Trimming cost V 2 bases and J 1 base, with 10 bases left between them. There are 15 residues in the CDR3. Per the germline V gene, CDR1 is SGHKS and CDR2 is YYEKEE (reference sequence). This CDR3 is CASSLSGTSNQPQHF. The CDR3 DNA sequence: TGTGCCAGCAGCTTATCAGGGACGAGCAATCAGCCCCAGCATTTT.

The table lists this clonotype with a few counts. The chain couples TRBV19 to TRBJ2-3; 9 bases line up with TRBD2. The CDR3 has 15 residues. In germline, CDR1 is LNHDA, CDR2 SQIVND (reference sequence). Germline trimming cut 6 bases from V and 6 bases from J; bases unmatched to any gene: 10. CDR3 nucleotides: TGTGCCAGTAGCGGGACTAGCAGGCCCGGGGATACGCAGTATTTT. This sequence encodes CASSGTSRPGDTQYF.

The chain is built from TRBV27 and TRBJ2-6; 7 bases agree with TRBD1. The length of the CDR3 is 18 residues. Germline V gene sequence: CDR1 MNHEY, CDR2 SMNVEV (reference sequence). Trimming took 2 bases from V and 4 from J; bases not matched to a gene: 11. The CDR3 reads CASSLGLPGTVGANVLTF. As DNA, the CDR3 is TGTGCCAGCAGTTTAGGGCTACCCGGGACAGTCGGGGCCAACGTCCTGACTTTC.

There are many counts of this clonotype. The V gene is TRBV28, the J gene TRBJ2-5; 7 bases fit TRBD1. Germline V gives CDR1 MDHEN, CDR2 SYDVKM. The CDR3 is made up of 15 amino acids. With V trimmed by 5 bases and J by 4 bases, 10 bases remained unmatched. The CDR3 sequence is CASSPLGTDGETQYF. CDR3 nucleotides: TGTGCCAGCAGTCCATTGGGGACAGATGGAGAGACCCAGTACTTC.

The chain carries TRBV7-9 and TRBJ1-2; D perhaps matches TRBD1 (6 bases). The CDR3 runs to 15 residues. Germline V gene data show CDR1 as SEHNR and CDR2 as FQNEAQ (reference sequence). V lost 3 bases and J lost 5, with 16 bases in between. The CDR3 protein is CASSFLPDSQYGYTF. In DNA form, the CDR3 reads TGTGCCAGCAGCTTCCTACCGGACAGTCAATATGGCTACACCTTC.

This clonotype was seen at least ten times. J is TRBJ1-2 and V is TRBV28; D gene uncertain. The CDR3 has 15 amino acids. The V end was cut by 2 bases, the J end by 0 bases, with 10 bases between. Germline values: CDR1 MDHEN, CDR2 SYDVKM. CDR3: CASSLMGSANYGYTF. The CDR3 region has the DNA TGTGCCAGCAGTTTAATGGGCAGCGCTAACTATGGCTACACCTTC.

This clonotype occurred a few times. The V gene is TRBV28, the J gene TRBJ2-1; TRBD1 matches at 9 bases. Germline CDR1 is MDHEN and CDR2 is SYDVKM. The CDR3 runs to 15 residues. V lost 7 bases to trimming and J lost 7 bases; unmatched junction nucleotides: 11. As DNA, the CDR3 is TGTGCCAGCAAATACTCCGGGACAGGGTGGAATGAGCAGTTCTTC. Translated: CASKYSGTGWNEQFF. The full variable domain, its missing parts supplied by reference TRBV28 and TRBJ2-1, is DVKVTQSSRYLVKRTGEKVFLECVQDMDHENMFWYRQDPGLGLRLIYFSYDVKMKEKGDIPEGYSVSREKKERFSLILESASTNQTSMYLCASKYSGTGWNEQFFGPGTRLTVL.